This T cell receptor (beta chain) was recovered during a study of early T cells in non-severe SARS-CoV-2 infection. Across the study: Unsorted whole-blood RNA was sequenced in bulk, leaving chains unpaired. Study conclusions and caveats: Matching with VDJdb favored anti-spike CD8 responses (missing private and CD4 specificities).

Attached unique molecular identifiers marked individual cDNA molecules. TCRdb re-derived calls from the 5' RACE reads in MiXCR, one entry per CDR3 protein. Altogether about 55,000 distinct CDR3 sequences are present, about 7.1% being singletons, with the ten largest covering 5.5% to 7.5%. This clonotype was observed a few times. Its antigen is unknown. This receptor was taken from an adult who was a healthcare worker with PCR-confirmed SARS-CoV-2 infection or an uninfected control (not recorded which). Sequencing used whole blood, obtained at baseline.

CDR3 DNA: TGTGCCAGCAGCTTAGCTCTAGGAGGGTATGATACGCAGTATTTT. It is translated as CASSLALGGYDTQYF. The V gene is TRBV7-2, the J gene TRBJ2-3; possibly TRBD2 for D (6 bases). The CDR3 sequence is 15 residues long. With 0 bases removed from V and 6 bases from J, the gap between germline ends came to 13 bases. Germline assignment: CDR1 SGHTA and CDR2 FQGNSA.